This T cell receptor beta chain was sequenced for a study of Graves' ophthalmopathy and Graves' hyperthyroidism. V lost 1 base, J lost 0 bases, and 6 bases lay in between. The CDR3 is 14 amino acids. Germline CDR1 LNHDA, CDR2 SQIVND (reference sequence). Beta-chain TCR CDR3 regions were amplified from RNA transcripts. HTBI-primed RT-PCR formed the first round, and a multiplex PCR formed the second. TCRdb called the multiplex PCR reads again in MiXCR, with one record for every CDR3 protein. The sample contains 600,000 to 700,000 distinct CDR3 sequences, under 50% of which appear only once. At least ten counts were recorded for this clonotype.

This rearrangement joins TRBV19 to TRBJ1-1; no firm D call. Sequencing was performed on peripheral blood. The TCR was taken from an adult man with Graves' ophthalmopathy. This CDR3 reads CASSIVGMNTEAFF. In DNA form, the CDR3 reads TGTGCCAGTAGTATAGTAGGGATGAACACTGAAGCTTTCTTT.